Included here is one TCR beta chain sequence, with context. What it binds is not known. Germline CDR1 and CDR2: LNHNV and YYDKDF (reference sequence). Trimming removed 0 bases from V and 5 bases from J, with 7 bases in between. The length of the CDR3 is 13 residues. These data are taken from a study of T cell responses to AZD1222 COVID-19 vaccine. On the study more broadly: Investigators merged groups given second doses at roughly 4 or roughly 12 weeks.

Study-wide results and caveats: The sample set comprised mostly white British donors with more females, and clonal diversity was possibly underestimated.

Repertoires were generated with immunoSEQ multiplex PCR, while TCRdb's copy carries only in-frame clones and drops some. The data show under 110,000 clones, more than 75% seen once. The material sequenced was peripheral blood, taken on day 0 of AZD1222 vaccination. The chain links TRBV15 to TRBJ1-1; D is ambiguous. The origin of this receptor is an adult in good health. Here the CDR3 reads CATSRDRWTEAFF. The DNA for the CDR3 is TGTGCCACCAGCAGAGATAGGTGGACTGAAGCTTTCTTT.